The TCR beta chain described here comes from a study of early T cells in non-severe SARS-CoV-2 infection. This clonotype has ten or more counts. Its antigen remains unknown. Individual cDNA molecules received unique molecular identifiers during library preparation. TCRdb redid the calling of the 5' RACE reads with MiXCR, one entry per CDR3 protein. Altogether tens of thousands of distinct CDR3 sequences are present, 10% being singletons, with the ten largest covering approximately 9%. Findings of the study overall: Clonotype matching in VDJdb favored anti-spike CD8 responses and did not capture private and CD4 specificities.

This CDR3 region has 14 residues. Trimming cost V 7 bases and J 3 bases, with 13 bases left between them. Germline values: CDR1 LNHDA, CDR2 SQIVND (reference sequence). The chain employs TRBV19 and TRBJ1-5; the D gene is possibly TRBD1 (5 bases). Sequencing used whole blood. The origin of this receptor is an adult who was a healthcare worker with PCR-confirmed SARS-CoV-2 infection or an uninfected control (not recorded which). CDR3 sequence: CASTPGAFNQPQHF. The CDR3 region has the DNA TGTGCCAGTACTCCCGGGGCATTCAATCAGCCCCAGCATTTT.